What follows are 19 T cell receptor beta chains derived from one specimen sequenced in a study of neurological immune-mediated disorders. TCRdb re-analysed the 5' RACE reads in MiXCR, keeping a single row per CDR3 protein. The sample records under 130,000 distinct CDR3 sequences, 9.5% to 14% being singletons. Time point described: longitudinal time-point 3. The source material was PBMCs. The receptors come from a female donor with HTLV-1-associated myelopathy (HAM/TSP).

This CDR3 reads CSASSGGRTNEQFF. The CDR3 DNA is TGCAGTGCTAGTAGCGGGGGGCGAACAAATGAGCAGTTCTTC. V gene TRBV20-1 combines with J gene TRBJ2-1; 10 bases map to TRBD2. V shed 3 bases and J 7 bases; nucleotides not matched to a gene: 6. This CDR3 comprises 14 residues. From germline, CDR1 is DFQATT and CDR2 SNEGSKA (reference sequence).

The sample holds many counts of this clonotype. CDR3 sequence: CSANLWGVYTDTQYF. CDR3 nucleotides: TGCAGTGCTAATCTCTGGGGCGTATACACAGATACGCAGTATTTT. The chain is built from TRBV20-1 and TRBJ2-3, with D maybe TRBD1 (5 bases). V was shortened by 4 bases and J by 2 bases, with 16 bases between the two germline ends. Germline CDR1 DFQATT, CDR2 SNEGSKA (reference sequence). The CDR3 consists of 15 residues.

There are many counts of this clonotype. The chain joins TRBV20-1 to TRBJ1-4; D unresolved. The ends were cut back, 5 bases at V and 0 bases at J, with 13 bases in the middle. The CDR3 sequence is 15 residues long. Germline V gene sequence: CDR1 DFQATT, CDR2 SNEGSKA (reference sequence). The CDR3 nucleotides are TGCAGTGCTCACCCAACTACCACAACTAATGAAAAACTGTTTTTT. The encoded protein is CSAHPTTTTNEKLFF.

This clonotype was picked up many times. The chain couples TRBV2 to TRBJ2-7, with a possible D match to TRBD2 (6 bases). Germline CDR1 reads SNHLY; CDR2 reads FYNNEI. The CDR3 is made up of 14 amino acids. V lost 4 bases, J lost 7 bases, and 17 bases lay in between. The CDR3 region has the DNA TGTGCCAGCAGTGCAAACCGACTAGTAGGTGAGCAGTACTTC. It codes for CASSANRLVGEQYF.

This clonotype was seen many times. This rearrangement joins TRBV20-1 to TRBJ2-7, with D perhaps TRBD1 (6 bases). V was shortened by 2 bases and J by 3 bases, with 11 bases between the two germline ends. Germline V CDR1 and CDR2: DFQATT, SNEGSKA (reference sequence). The CDR3 extends over 13 amino acids. CDR3 sequence reads: CSARQGLVYEQYF. The CDR3 nucleotides read TGCAGTGCTAGACAGGGGCTGGTCTACGAGCAGTACTTC.

The table lists this clonotype with many counts. V and J are TRBV12-3 or TRBV12-4 and TRBJ1-2; tentative D call: TRBD1 (5 bases). V lost 1 base to trimming and J lost 5 bases, with 8 bases between them. This CDR3 region has 13 residues. The CDR3 sequence is CASSLGQPYGYTF. In nucleotides, the CDR3 is TGTGCCAGCAGTTTAGGACAGCCTTATGGCTACACCTTC.

There are many counts of this clonotype. The chain joins TRBV5-6 to TRBJ2-3; 7 nucleotides align to TRBD2. The junction had 7 bases not matched to a gene; V was cut back by 3 bases and J by 0 bases. This CDR3 spans 16 amino acids. Germline V gene lookup returns CDR1 SGHDT and CDR2 YYEEEE. The CDR3 coding sequence is TGTGCCAGCAGCTCTAAGAAGCGGGGTAGCACAGATACGCAGTATTTT. Residues: CASSSKKRGSTDTQYF.

This clonotype was observed at least ten times. The chain couples TRBV5-6 to TRBJ1-1; no firm D call. V dropped 4 bases and J dropped 0 bases, with 16 bases sitting between them. The CDR3 has 16 residues. CDR1 and CDR2 from the germline V gene are SGHDT and YYEEEE. The CDR3 reads CASSPRTRWMNTEAFF. The CDR3, as DNA: TGTGCCAGCAGCCCAAGGACCCGGTGGATGAACACTGAAGCTTTCTTT.

This clonotype was counted at least ten times. The genes are TRBV5-1 and TRBJ2-5; 8 nucleotides align to TRBD2. Losses at the gene ends were 4 bases for V and 6 bases for J; bases not matched to a gene: 11. Germline V gene lookup returns CDR1 SGHRS and CDR2 YFSETQ. CDR3 length equals 15 residues. The chain's CDR3 is CASSRDGGLAKTQYF. The CDR3 nucleotides are TGCGCCAGCAGCAGGGACGGCGGACTAGCTAAGACCCAGTACTTC.

The chain uses TRBV6-5 and TRBJ2-3; D not certain. V was pared by 6 bases and J by 2 bases, with 18 bases between. This CDR3 spans 16 amino acids. CDR1 is MNHEY, CDR2 SVGAGI, per germline. CDR3 residues: CASRPWSVGFTDTQYF. The CDR3 DNA follows: TGTGCCAGCAGACCCTGGTCCGTGGGATTCACAGATACGCAGTATTTT.

This clonotype was detected many times. V usage is TRBV21-1 and J usage is TRBJ1-4. TRBV21-1 is an annotated pseudogene. The CDR3 spans 16 residues. CDR3 nucleotides: TGTGCCAGCAGCAACGGAGGTGATCCGTTTAATGAAAAACTGTTTTTT. This sequence encodes CASSNGGDPFNEKLFF.

This clonotype was detected ten times or more. V and J are TRBV5-1 and TRBJ2-2, with 7 bases fitting TRBD2. The CDR3 runs to 16 residues. Germline CDR1 reads SGHRS; CDR2 reads YFSETQ. The J segment lost 5 bases and the V segment lost 4 bases, leaving 11 bases of the junction unmatched. The CDR3 loop is CASSTSGREATGELFF. The CDR3 DNA reads as TGCGCCAGCAGCACATCGGGACGGGAGGCGACCGGGGAGCTGTTTTTT.

As regards this clonotype: A much larger clone differs from this one at a single base, so this may be a read error. This chain joins TRBV5-6 and TRBJ1-1, with a tentative D call TRBD1 (6 bases). Trimming stripped 4 bases from V and 0 bases from J, with 13 bases between. The germline V gene has CDR1 SGHDT and CDR2 YYEEEE. The CDR3 loop spans 15 amino acids. The CDR3 bases are TGTGCCAGCAGCGGGGAGACAGGCATGAACACTGAAGCTTTCTTT. Translated: CASSGETGMNTEAFF.

This chain links TRBV6-6 with TRBJ2-3; 8 bases align to TRBD1. The CDR3 spans 15 residues. V was pared by 8 bases and J by 6 bases, with 13 bases of the junction left unmatched. Germline CDR1 and CDR2: MNHNY and SVGAGI (reference sequence). The CDR3 protein is CASRLRRDRSDTQYF. DNA of the CDR3: TGTGCCAGCCGCCTGAGACGGGACAGGAGCGATACGCAGTATTTT.

At least ten counts were recorded for this clonotype. The chain is built from TRBV11-1 and TRBJ2-2, with a tentative D call TRBD1 (5 bases). The V gene's germline CDR1 is SGHAT and CDR2 FQDESV (reference sequence). V dropped 2 bases and J dropped 8 bases, with 12 bases sitting between them. The CDR3 is made up of 14 amino acids. The CDR3 DNA is TGTGCCAGCAGCTTATCCCAGGGAACAGGGGAGCTGTTTTTT. This sequence encodes CASSLSQGTGELFF.

The V call is TRBV2, the J call TRBJ1-1, with 7 bases lining up with TRBD1. CDR1 and CDR2 (germline): SNHLY, FYNNEI. The CDR3 has 15 amino acids. Trimming removed 6 bases from V and 1 base from J; junction bases left unmatched: 8. The DNA for the CDR3 is TGTGCCAGCAGGGGGACCGACAGGGCGAACACTGAAGCTTTCTTT. Translating it yields CASRGTDRANTEAFF.

This clonotype was recorded many times. The chain employs TRBV9 and TRBJ2-2; D unclear. This CDR3 is built from 14 residues. V dropped 2 bases and J dropped 2 bases, with 7 bases sitting between them. Per germline, CDR1 SGDLS and CDR2 YYNGEE. CDR3 nucleotides: TGTGCCAGCAGCGTCACATCTAACACCGGGGAGCTGTTTTTT. This codes for CASSVTSNTGELFF.

This clonotype occurred many times. The J gene is TRBJ2-7, the V gene TRBV21-1; the D segment call TRBD1 is taken from the table without a DNA check. TRBV21-1 is reported as a pseudogene. There are 16 residues in the CDR3. As DNA, the CDR3 is TGTGCCAGCAGCAAAGCGACAGGTAGTAGTGTGTACGAGCAGTACTTC. Residues: CASSKATGSSVYEQYF.

This clonotype came up many times. The CDR3 DNA sequence: TGCGCCAGCAGAGTAAATTACAGGGGAAATACTGAAGCTTTCTTT. It specifies CASRVNYRGNTEAFF. The V and J genes are TRBV5-1 and TRBJ1-1, with TRBD1 matching over 7 bases. The CDR3 sequence is 15 residues long. Germline CDR1 reads SGHRS; CDR2 reads YFSETQ. V lost 5 bases, J lost 5 bases, and 12 bases stayed unmatched.